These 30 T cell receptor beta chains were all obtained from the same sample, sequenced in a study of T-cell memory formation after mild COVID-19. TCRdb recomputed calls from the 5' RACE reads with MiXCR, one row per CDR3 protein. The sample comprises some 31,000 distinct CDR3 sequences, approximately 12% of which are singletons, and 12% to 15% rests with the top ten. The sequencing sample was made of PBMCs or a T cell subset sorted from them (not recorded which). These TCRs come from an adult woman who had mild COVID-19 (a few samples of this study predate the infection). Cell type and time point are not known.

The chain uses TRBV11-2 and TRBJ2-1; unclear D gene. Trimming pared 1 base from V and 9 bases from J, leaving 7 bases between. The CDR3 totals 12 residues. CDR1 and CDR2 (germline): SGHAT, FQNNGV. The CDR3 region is CASSLGLGEQFF. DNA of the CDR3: TGTGCCAGCAGCTTAGGGTTGGGTGAGCAGTTCTTC.

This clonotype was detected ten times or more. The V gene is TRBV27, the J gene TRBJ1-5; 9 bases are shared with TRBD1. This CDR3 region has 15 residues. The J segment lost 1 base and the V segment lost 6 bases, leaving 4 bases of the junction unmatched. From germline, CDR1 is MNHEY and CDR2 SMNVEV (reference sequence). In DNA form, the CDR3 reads TGTGCCAGCAGGAGACAGGGGGGGAGCAATCAGCCCCAGCATTTT. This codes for CASRRQGGSNQPQHF.

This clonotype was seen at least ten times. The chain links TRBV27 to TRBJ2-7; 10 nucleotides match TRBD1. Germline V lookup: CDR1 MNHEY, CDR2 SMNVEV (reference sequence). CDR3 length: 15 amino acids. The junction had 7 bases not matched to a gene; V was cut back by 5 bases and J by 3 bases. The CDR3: CASSSGQGDHYEQYF. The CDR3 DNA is TGTGCCAGCAGTAGTGGACAGGGGGATCACTACGAGCAGTACTTC.

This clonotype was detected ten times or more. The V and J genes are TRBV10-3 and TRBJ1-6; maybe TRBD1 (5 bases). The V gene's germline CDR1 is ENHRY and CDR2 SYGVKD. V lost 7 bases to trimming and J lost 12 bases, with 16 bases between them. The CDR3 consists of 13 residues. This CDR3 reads CAITEGAGGPLHF. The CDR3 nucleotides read TGTGCCATCACCGAAGGGGCTGGGGGACCCCTCCACTTT.

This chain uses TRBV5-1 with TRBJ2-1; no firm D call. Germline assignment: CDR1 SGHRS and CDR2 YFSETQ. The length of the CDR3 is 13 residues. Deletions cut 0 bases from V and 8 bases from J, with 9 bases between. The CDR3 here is CASSLDFIDEQFF. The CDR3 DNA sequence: TGCGCCAGCAGCTTGGACTTCATCGATGAGCAGTTCTTC.

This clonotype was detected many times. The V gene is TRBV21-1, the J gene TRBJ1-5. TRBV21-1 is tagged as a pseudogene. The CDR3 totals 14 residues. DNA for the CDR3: TGTGCCAGTAGAGAGGGTTTGAGCAATCAGCCCCAGCATTTT. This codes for CASREGLSNQPQHF.

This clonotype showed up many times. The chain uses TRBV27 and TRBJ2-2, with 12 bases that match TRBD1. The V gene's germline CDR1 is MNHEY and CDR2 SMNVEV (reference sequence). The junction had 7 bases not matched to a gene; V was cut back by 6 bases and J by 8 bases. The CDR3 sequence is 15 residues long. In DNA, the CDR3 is TGTGCCAGCAGGGGACAGGGGGCGATCCCGGGGGAGCTGTTTTTT. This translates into CASRGQGAIPGELFF.

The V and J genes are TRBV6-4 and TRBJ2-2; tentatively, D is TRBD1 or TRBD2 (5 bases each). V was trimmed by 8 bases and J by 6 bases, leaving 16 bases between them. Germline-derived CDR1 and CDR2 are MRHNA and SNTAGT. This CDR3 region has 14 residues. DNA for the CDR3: TGTGCCAGCCAGACCGGGACCGCGGCCGGGGAGCTGTTTTTT. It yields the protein CASQTGTAAGELFF.

CDR3 residues: CASSLDPSGNTGELFF. CDR3 DNA: TGTGCCAGCAGTTTAGATCCTAGCGGCAACACCGGGGAGCTGTTTTTT. The chain uses TRBV27 and TRBJ2-2; 7 positions agree with TRBD2. The CDR3 covers 16 residues. V was pared by 2 bases and J by 2 bases, with 5 bases of the junction left unmatched. Germline CDR1 is MNHEY and CDR2 is SMNVEV (reference sequence).

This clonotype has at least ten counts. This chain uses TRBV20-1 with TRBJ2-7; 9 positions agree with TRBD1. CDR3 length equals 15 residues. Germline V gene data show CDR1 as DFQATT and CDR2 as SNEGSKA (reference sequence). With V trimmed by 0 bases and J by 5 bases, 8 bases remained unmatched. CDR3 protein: CSARDPGQGTHEQYF. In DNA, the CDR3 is TGCAGTGCTAGAGATCCGGGACAGGGTACCCACGAGCAGTACTTC.

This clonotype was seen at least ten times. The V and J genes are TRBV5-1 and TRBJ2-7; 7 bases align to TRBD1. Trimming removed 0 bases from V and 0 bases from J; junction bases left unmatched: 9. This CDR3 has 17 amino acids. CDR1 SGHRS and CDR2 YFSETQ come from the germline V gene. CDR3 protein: CASSLEGWGQNSYEQYF. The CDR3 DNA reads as TGCGCCAGCAGCTTGGAGGGGTGGGGACAGAACTCCTACGAGCAGTACTTC.

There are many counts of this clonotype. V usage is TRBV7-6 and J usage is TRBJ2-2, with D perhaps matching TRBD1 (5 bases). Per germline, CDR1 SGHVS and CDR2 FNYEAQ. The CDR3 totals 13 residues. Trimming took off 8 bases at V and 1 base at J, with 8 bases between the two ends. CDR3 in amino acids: CASVTGNTGELFF. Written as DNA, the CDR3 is TGTGCCAGCGTTACAGGGAACACCGGGGAGCTGTTTTTT.

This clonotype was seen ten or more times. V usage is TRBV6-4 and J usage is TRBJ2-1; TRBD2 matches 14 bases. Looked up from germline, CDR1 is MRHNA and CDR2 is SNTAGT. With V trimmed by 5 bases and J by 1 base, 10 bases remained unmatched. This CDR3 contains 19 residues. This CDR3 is CASSPGTSGSGFSYNEQFF. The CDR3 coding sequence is TGTGCCAGCAGTCCGGGGACTAGCGGGAGTGGTTTTTCCTACAATGAGCAGTTCTTC.

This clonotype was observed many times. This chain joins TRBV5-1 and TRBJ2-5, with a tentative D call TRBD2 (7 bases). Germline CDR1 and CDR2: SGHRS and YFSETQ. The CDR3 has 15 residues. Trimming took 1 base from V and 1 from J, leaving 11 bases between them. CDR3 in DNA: TGCGCCAGCAGCTTGTCGGGGGGCGTCCAAGAGACCCAGTACTTC. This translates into CASSLSGGVQETQYF.

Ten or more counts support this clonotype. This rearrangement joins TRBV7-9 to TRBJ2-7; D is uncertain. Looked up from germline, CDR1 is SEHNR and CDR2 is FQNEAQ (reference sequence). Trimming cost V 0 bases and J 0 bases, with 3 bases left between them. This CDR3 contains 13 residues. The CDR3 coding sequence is TGTGCCAGCAGCTTAGCAGGCTCCTACGAGCAGTACTTC. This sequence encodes CASSLAGSYEQYF.

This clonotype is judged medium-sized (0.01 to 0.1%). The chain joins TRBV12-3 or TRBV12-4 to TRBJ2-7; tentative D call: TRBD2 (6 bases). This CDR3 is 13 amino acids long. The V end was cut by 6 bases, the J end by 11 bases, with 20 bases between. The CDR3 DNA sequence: TGTGCCAGCAGCCCTAGCGACTTTACCAGAAAGTACTTC. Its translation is CASSPSDFTRKYF.

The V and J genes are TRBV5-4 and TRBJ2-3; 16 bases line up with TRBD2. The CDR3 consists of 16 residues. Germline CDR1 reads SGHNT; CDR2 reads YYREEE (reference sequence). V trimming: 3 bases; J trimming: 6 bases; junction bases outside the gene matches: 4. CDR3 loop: CASSSGTSGGADTQYF. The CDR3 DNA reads TGTGCCAGCAGCTCAGGGACTAGCGGGGGGGCGGATACGCAGTATTTT.

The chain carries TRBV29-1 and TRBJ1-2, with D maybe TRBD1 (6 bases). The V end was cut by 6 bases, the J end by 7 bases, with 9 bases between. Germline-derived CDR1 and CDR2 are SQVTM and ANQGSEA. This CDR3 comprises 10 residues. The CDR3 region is CSVGHLGYTF. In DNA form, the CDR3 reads TGCAGCGTGGGACATCTTGGCTACACCTTC.

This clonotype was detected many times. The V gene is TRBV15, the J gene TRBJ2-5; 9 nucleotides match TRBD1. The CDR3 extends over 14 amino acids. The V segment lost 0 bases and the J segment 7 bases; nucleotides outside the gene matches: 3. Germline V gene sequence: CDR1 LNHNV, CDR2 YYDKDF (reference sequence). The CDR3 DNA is TGTGCCACCAGCAGAGACCGACAGGGGGGGACCCAGTACTTC. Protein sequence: CATSRDRQGGTQYF.

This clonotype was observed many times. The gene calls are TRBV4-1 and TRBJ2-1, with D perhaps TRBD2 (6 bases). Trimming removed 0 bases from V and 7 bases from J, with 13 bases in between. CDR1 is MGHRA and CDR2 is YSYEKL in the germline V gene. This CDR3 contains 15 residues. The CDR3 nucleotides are TGCGCCAGCAGCCAAGATCCACTAGCTGGGAATGAGCAGTTCTTC. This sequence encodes CASSQDPLAGNEQFF.

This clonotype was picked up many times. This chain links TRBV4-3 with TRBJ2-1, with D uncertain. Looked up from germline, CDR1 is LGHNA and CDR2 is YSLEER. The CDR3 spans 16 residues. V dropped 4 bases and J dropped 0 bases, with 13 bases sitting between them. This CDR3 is CASSPPRRSSYNEQFF. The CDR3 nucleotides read TGCGCCAGCAGCCCCCCGCGGCGGTCCTCCTACAATGAGCAGTTCTTC.

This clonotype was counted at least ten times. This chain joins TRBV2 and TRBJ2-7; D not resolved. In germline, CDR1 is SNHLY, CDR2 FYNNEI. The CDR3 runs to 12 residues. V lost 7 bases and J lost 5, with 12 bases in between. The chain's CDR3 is CASMVAQDEQYF. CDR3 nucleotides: TGTGCCAGCATGGTCGCCCAGGACGAGCAGTACTTC.

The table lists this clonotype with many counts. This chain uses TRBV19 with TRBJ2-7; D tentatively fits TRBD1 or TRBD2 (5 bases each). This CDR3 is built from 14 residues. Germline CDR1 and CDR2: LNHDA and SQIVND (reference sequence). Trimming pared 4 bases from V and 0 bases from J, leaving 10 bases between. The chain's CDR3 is CASSTRDGSYEQYF. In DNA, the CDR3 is TGTGCCAGTAGTACAAGGGACGGCTCCTACGAGCAGTACTTC.

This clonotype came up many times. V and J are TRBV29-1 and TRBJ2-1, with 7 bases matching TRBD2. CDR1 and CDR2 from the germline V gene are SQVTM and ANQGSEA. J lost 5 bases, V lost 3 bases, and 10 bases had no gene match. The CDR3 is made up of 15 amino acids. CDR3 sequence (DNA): TGCAGCGTTGATTTTTGGCTAGCGGATGACAATGAGCAGTTCTTC. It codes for CSVDFWLADDNEQFF.

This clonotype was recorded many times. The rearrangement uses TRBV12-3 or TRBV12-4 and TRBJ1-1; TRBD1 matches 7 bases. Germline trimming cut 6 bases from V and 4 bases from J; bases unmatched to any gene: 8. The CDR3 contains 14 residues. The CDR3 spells CASRSTGIGTEAFF. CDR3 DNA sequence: TGTGCCAGCAGGTCGACAGGGATCGGCACTGAAGCTTTCTTT.

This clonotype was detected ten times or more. This chain's CDR3 is CASSYSVSGGAGNEQFF. The CDR3 DNA reads TGTGCCAGCAGTTACTCCGTCAGCGGGGGGGCCGGTAATGAGCAGTTCTTC. The rearrangement links TRBV6-5 to TRBJ2-1, with TRBD2 identical over 10 bases. There are 17 residues in the CDR3. CDR1 and CDR2 (germline): MNHEY, SVGAGI. Trimming took 0 bases from V and 7 from J; bases not matched to a gene: 9.

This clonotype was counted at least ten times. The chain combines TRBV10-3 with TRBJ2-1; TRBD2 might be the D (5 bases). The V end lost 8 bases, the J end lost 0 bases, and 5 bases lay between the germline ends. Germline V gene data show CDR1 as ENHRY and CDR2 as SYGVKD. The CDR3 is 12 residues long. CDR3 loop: CAIEGSYNEQFF. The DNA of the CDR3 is TGTGCCATCGAGGGCTCCTACAATGAGCAGTTCTTC.

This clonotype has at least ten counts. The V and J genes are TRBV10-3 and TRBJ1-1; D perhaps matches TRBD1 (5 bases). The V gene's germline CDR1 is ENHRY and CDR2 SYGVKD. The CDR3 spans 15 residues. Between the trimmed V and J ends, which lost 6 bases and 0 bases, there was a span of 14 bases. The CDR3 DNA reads TGTGCCATCAGACCGGGACGGGGGGTGAACACTGAAGCTTTCTTT. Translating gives CAIRPGRGVNTEAFF.

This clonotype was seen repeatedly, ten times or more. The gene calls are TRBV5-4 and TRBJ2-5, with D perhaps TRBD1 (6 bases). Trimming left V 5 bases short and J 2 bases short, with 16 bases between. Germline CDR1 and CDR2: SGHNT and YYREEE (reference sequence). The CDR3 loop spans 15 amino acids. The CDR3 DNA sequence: TGTGCCAGCAGTTTAGACAGGACACCTCAAGAGACCCAGTACTTC. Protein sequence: CASSLDRTPQETQYF.

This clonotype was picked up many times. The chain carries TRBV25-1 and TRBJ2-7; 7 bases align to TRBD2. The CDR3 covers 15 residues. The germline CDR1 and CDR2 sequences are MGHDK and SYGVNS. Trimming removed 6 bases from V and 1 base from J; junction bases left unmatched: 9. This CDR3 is CASREATSASYEQYF. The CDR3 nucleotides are TGTGCCAGCAGAGAAGCTACTAGCGCTTCCTACGAGCAGTACTTC.